One and the same sample provided the 27 T cell receptor beta chains below, sequenced in a study. Each CDR3 protein gets one entry after TCRdb re-called the RT-PCR reads with MiXCR. The table shows about 680,000 distinct CDR3 sequences, with 14% occurring only once. Material: memory CD4+ T cells from blood. The receptors originated from a female donor in good health, serving as a healthy control.

The chain joins TRBV20-1 to TRBJ1-4; a possible D gene is TRBD1 (5 bases). CDR3 length equals 15 residues. Germline V gene sequence: CDR1 DFQATT, CDR2 SNEGSKA (reference sequence). V was shortened by 1 base and J by 5 bases, with 14 bases between the two germline ends. DNA of the CDR3: TGCAGTGCTAGAGCCTCCGGGACGGAGAATGAAAAACTGTTTTTT. Translating it yields CSARASGTENEKLFF.

This clonotype was observed many times. J is TRBJ1-1 and V is TRBV7-9, with no clear D. CDR3 length: 13 residues. CDR1 and CDR2 (germline): SEHNR, FQNEAQ (reference sequence). V lost 5 bases and J lost 2, with 9 bases in between. The CDR3 protein is CASSAQYNTEAFF. In nucleotides, the CDR3 is TGTGCCAGCAGCGCCCAATATAACACTGAAGCTTTCTTT.

This clonotype has only a few counts. This rearrangement joins TRBV6-2 or TRBV6-3 to TRBJ2-7; 11 bases are shared with TRBD2. Germline loops: CDR1 MNHEY, CDR2 SVGEGT. The CDR3 extends over 14 amino acids. With 9 bases clipped from V and 3 bases from J, the junction kept 7 bases outside the gene matches. CDR3 residues: CARGKLAGVYEQYF. CDR3 DNA sequence: TGTGCCAGGGGCAAACTAGCGGGAGTCTACGAGCAGTACTTC.

This clonotype was counted ten times or more. J is TRBJ1-2 and V is TRBV5-1; 7 nucleotides align to TRBD1. There are 14 residues in the CDR3. The V gene's germline CDR1 is SGHRS and CDR2 YFSETQ. V lost 4 bases to trimming and J lost 3 bases; unmatched junction nucleotides: 6. CDR3 residues: CASSIDRVDYGYTF. The CDR3 coding sequence is TGCGCCAGCAGCATTGACAGGGTGGACTATGGCTACACCTTC.

This clonotype was seen a handful of times. The chain has TRBV2 and TRBJ1-2; D possibly corresponds to TRBD1 (5 bases). CDR1 is SNHLY and CDR2 is FYNNEI in the germline V gene. The CDR3 runs to 12 residues. V lost 4 bases and J lost 4, with 7 bases in between. The CDR3 spells CASSGQTYGYTF. The CDR3 DNA sequence: TGTGCCAGCAGTGGACAGACCTATGGCTACACCTTC.

The chain employs TRBV28 and TRBJ2-5; the D is unclear. V was cut by 5 bases and J by 2 bases, with 12 bases left in between. The CDR3 sequence is 14 residues long. Germline CDR1 and CDR2: MDHEN and SYDVKM. The CDR3 is CASSTQKYQETQYF. CDR3 nucleotide sequence: TGTGCCAGCAGTACACAGAAATATCAAGAGACCCAGTACTTC.

In its sample, this clonotype was seen many times. The V and J genes are TRBV5-1 and TRBJ2-1; maybe TRBD2 (6 bases). Germline assignment: CDR1 SGHRS and CDR2 YFSETQ. This CDR3 has 15 residues. The germline V and J ends were trimmed by 5 bases and 8 bases, with 20 bases remaining between them. CDR3 nucleotide sequence: TGCGCCAGCAGACGGTTAGCGGCCACCGGCGATGAGCAGTTCTTC. Translated: CASRRLAATGDEQFF.

This clonotype showed up just a few times. The V and J genes are TRBV5-1 and TRBJ2-7, with D possibly TRBD1 on 5 matching bases. The V end was cut by 4 bases, the J end by 3 bases, with 17 bases between. CDR1 is SGHRS, CDR2 YFSETQ, per germline. The CDR3 contains 15 residues. CDR3 amino acids: CASSRNLQGDYEQYF. DNA of the CDR3: TGCGCCAGCAGCCGAAACCTCCAGGGTGACTACGAGCAGTACTTC.

The chain uses TRBV5-1 and TRBJ1-1; the D is unclear. Deletions cut 4 bases from V and 6 bases from J, with 13 bases between. The CDR3 has 13 residues. Per germline, CDR1 SGHRS and CDR2 YFSETQ. The CDR3 here is CASSISDMSEAFF. As DNA, the CDR3 is TGCGCCAGCAGCATCTCCGACATGTCTGAAGCTTTCTTT.

This clonotype was seen a handful of times. This chain links TRBV5-1 with TRBJ2-7, with TRBD2 matching over 8 bases. V lost 3 bases, J lost 3 bases, and 5 bases stayed unmatched. The CDR3 sequence is 14 residues long. Germline V gene sequence: CDR1 SGHRS, CDR2 YFSETQ. This CDR3 is CASSSTAGDYEQYF. The CDR3, as DNA: TGCGCCAGCAGCTCCACAGCGGGGGACTACGAGCAGTACTTC.

The chain couples TRBV20-1 to TRBJ2-6, with 7 bases lining up with TRBD1. The J segment lost 4 bases and the V segment lost 6 bases, leaving 6 bases of the junction unmatched. CDR1 DFQATT and CDR2 SNEGSKA come from the germline V gene (reference sequence). CDR3 length equals 14 residues. In DNA, the CDR3 is TGCAGTGCGGGAACAGGGGACGGGGCCAACGTCCTGACTTTC. It codes for CSAGTGDGANVLTF.

This clonotype was counted between two and nine times. The rearrangement joins TRBV9 to TRBJ2-3; 14 nucleotides match TRBD2. Per germline, CDR1 SGDLS and CDR2 YYNGEE. J was trimmed by 3 bases and V by 2 bases; bases with no gene match: 8. The CDR3 runs 18 residues. The CDR3 DNA sequence: TGTGCCAGCAGCGTCACCCCGACTAGCGGGGGGGCGACAGATACGCAGTATTTT. Its translation: CASSVTPTSGGATDTQYF.

This chain connects TRBV7-9 to TRBJ1-1; D remains ambiguous. The V gene's germline CDR1 is SEHNR and CDR2 FQNEAQ (reference sequence). The CDR3 runs to 14 residues. V was pared by 1 base and J by 6 bases, with 12 bases between. CDR3 sequence: CASSLVPGNPEAFF. The CDR3 DNA reads as TGTGCCAGCAGCTTAGTGCCCGGTAACCCTGAAGCTTTCTTT.

This clonotype came up many times. CDR3 nucleotide sequence: TGTGCCAGCACAGGGACTAGCGGGAGAGGCAATGAGCAGTTCTTC. Amino acids: CASTGTSGRGNEQFF. The chain couples TRBV12-3 or TRBV12-4 to TRBJ2-1; TRBD2 agrees at 14 bases. The CDR3 is 15 residues long. With 7 bases clipped from V and 6 bases from J, the junction kept 5 bases outside the gene matches.

This clonotype was counted between two and nine times. The chain links TRBV9 to TRBJ2-5; 8 bases are shared with TRBD1. After removal of 4 bases from V and 5 bases from J, the junction contained 13 bases not matched to a gene. The CDR3 is 16 amino acids. Germline-derived CDR1 and CDR2 are SGDLS and YYNGEE. CDR3 nucleotide sequence: TGTGCCAGCAGCTCGCGCCACGACAGGGGAGACGAGACCCAGTACTTC. As protein: CASSSRHDRGDETQYF.

The table lists this clonotype with many counts. The chain combines TRBV15 with TRBJ2-7; D call uncertain. Trimming stripped 0 bases from V and 1 base from J, with 7 bases between. Germline CDR1 is LNHNV and CDR2 is YYDKDF (reference sequence). This CDR3 is built from 14 residues. This CDR3 reads CATSRDVMSYEQYF. For the CDR3, the DNA is TGTGCCACCAGCAGAGATGTGATGTCCTACGAGCAGTACTTC.

This sequence joins TRBV12-3 or TRBV12-4 and TRBJ2-1; the D is unclear. This CDR3 is 14 amino acids long. The germline V and J ends were trimmed by 1 base and 8 bases, with 12 bases remaining between them. CDR3 bases: TGTGCCAGCAGTTTAGGCAGCGAAGCCTATGAGCAGTTCTTC. Translating gives CASSLGSEAYEQFF.

This clonotype turned up a few times. J is TRBJ2-1 and V is TRBV12-3 or TRBV12-4; D unclear. V was trimmed by 2 bases and J by 0 bases, leaving 11 bases between them. The length of the CDR3 is 16 residues. CDR3 DNA: TGTGCCAGCAGTTTACGGCGTCCGAGCTCCTACAATGAGCAGTTCTTC. Residues: CASSLRRPSSYNEQFF.

This clonotype has a count of ten or more. This chain joins TRBV18 and TRBJ1-1; maybe TRBD1 (6 bases). The germline gives CDR1 KGHSH, CDR2 LQKENI. V was trimmed by 6 bases and J by 4 bases, leaving 15 bases between them. This CDR3 is 14 amino acids long. CDR3 in amino acids: CASSGTLEGTEAFF. CDR3 bases: TGTGCCAGCTCTGGGACACTTGAGGGCACTGAAGCTTTCTTT.

This clonotype was counted ten times or more. V gene TRBV20-1 combines with J gene TRBJ2-7, with D perhaps TRBD1 or TRBD2 (5 bases each). The CDR3 totals 15 residues. CDR1 and CDR2 from the germline V gene are DFQATT and SNEGSKA (reference sequence). V lost 4 bases, J lost 0 bases, and 16 bases lay in between. CDR3 in amino acids: CSAIEGTRSSYEQYF. The CDR3 DNA sequence: TGCAGTGCTATAGAAGGGACGCGGAGCTCCTACGAGCAGTACTTC.

This clonotype was seen repeatedly, ten times or more. The chain recombines TRBV20-1 with TRBJ1-6; 8 bases fit TRBD1. The V segment lost 5 bases and the J segment 9 bases; nucleotides outside the gene matches: 6. The germline gives CDR1 DFQATT, CDR2 SNEGSKA (reference sequence). This CDR3 region has 13 residues. Here the CDR3 reads CSAGQGDISPLHF. The DNA for the CDR3 is TGCAGTGCTGGACAGGGAGACATTTCACCCCTCCACTTT.

There are many counts of this clonotype. The V call is TRBV29-1, the J call TRBJ2-6; the D is unclear. CDR3 length equals 12 residues. V was trimmed by 5 bases and J by 2 bases, leaving 4 bases between them. Germline CDR1 reads SQVTM; CDR2 reads ANQGSEA. The CDR3 nucleotides are TGCAGCGTTAACACTGGGGCCAACGTCCTGACTTTC. Protein product: CSVNTGANVLTF.

In its sample, this clonotype was seen many times. This chain connects TRBV20-1 to TRBJ2-5; D not certain. The V end was cut by 3 bases, the J end by 7 bases, with 6 bases between. The length of the CDR3 is 10 residues. Germline values: CDR1 DFQATT, CDR2 SNEGSKA (reference sequence). Here the CDR3 reads CSASWGTQYF. For the CDR3, the DNA is TGCAGTGCTAGTTGGGGGACCCAGTACTTC.

This clonotype was seen at least ten times. This chain connects TRBV12-3 or TRBV12-4 to TRBJ1-5, with D unclear. The germline V and J ends were trimmed by 1 base and 5 bases, with 3 bases remaining between them. This CDR3 contains 12 residues. Here the CDR3 reads CASSLGDQPQHF. CDR3 bases: TGTGCCAGCAGTTTAGGGGATCAGCCCCAGCATTTT.

This clonotype was counted ten times or more. The chain uses TRBV4-2 and TRBJ1-2, with no clear D. The CDR3 sequence is 15 residues long. Germline-derived CDR1 and CDR2 are LGHNA and YNFKEQ. V gave up 3 bases and J gave up 5 bases, with 16 bases separating them. CDR3: CASSQPEGGGYGYTF. The CDR3 DNA sequence: TGTGCCAGCAGCCAGCCGGAGGGTGGCGGGTATGGCTACACCTTC.

This clonotype was found a few times. This chain uses TRBV28 with TRBJ1-5; D uncertain. The ends were cut back, 3 bases at V and 6 bases at J, with 12 bases in the middle. The CDR3 runs to 14 residues. CDR1 and CDR2 (germline): MDHEN, SYDVKM. The CDR3 region is CASSLTAEFQPQHF. The CDR3 DNA follows: TGTGCCAGCAGTTTGACCGCAGAATTTCAGCCCCAGCATTTT.

This clonotype was observed at least ten times. This sequence joins TRBV7-7 and TRBJ2-5; D is uncertain. Trimming removed 1 base from V and 3 bases from J, with 9 bases in between. Looked up from germline, CDR1 is SSHAT and CDR2 is FNYEAQ (reference sequence). This CDR3 region has 14 residues. CDR3 sequence reads: CASSLVTVEETQYF. CDR3 DNA sequence: TGTGCCAGCAGCTTAGTCACTGTTGAAGAGACCCAGTACTTC.